These 31 T cell receptor beta chains share one sample of origin, sequenced in a study of blood T cell repertoires in COVID-19. The repertoire was sequenced with immunoSEQ multiplex PCR; TCRdb's copy has only in-frame clones and lacks some. There are hundreds of thousands of clones in the sample; 70% to 85% occur only once, and about 1.9% lies in the top ten. Sequenced input: peripheral blood. The receptors were gathered from a woman aged 80 or over with acute or convalescent COVID-19.

The chain joins TRBV7-9 to TRBJ2-5, with D maybe TRBD2 (5 bases). In germline, CDR1 is SEHNR, CDR2 FQNEAQ (reference sequence). This CDR3 has 16 residues. Trimming removed 5 bases from V and 5 bases from J, with 21 bases in between. The CDR3 spells CASSQALAGGGETQYF. CDR3 coding DNA: TGTGCCAGCAGCCAGGCCCTAGCAGGTGGCGGCGAGACCCAGTACTTC.

V and J are TRBV11-2 and TRBJ1-6; D call uncertain. Germline CDR1 reads SGHAT; CDR2 reads FQNNGV. The CDR3 spans 14 residues. Deletions cut 5 bases from V and 3 bases from J, with 8 bases between. In DNA form, the CDR3 reads TGTGCCAGCAGCCTTCTGAGCTATAATTCACCCCTCCACTTT. It specifies CASSLLSYNSPLHF.

The rearrangement joins TRBV19 to TRBJ2-7; D call uncertain. V was shortened by 5 bases and J by 2 bases, with 13 bases between the two germline ends. Germline V gene sequence: CDR1 LNHDA, CDR2 SQIVND (reference sequence). CDR3 length: 14 residues. The CDR3 sequence: CASSASTATYEQYF. CDR3 coding DNA: TGTGCCAGTAGTGCGTCTACAGCTACCTACGAGCAGTACTTC.

The sample holds one count of this clone. This rearrangement joins TRBV7-2 to TRBJ1-1; maybe TRBD1 (5 bases). CDR3 size: 17 residues. Germline V gives CDR1 SGHTA, CDR2 FQGNSA. The ends were cut back, 3 bases at V and 0 bases at J, with 17 bases in the middle. The CDR3 coding sequence is TGTGCCAGCAGCTTCCGAAGGGAGGCAGGGCTGAACACTGAAGCTTTCTTT. Translating it yields CASSFRREAGLNTEAFF.

This rearrangement joins TRBV10-1 to TRBJ1-2, with a tentative D call TRBD1 (5 bases). With 7 bases removed from V and 2 bases from J, the gap between germline ends came to 14 bases. The V gene's germline CDR1 is WNHNN and CDR2 SYGVQD (reference sequence). This CDR3 region has 14 residues. The CDR3 coding sequence is TGCGCCAGCATTACAGGATGTCCGAACTATGGCTACACCTTC. It specifies CASITGCPNYGYTF.

This clone was seen only once. This chain joins TRBV29-1 and TRBJ1-5, with TRBD1 matching 7 bases. The CDR3 consists of 12 residues. V was pared by 7 bases and J by 2 bases, with 2 bases of the junction left unmatched. The germline CDR1 and CDR2 sequences are SQVTM and ANQGSEA. The CDR3 protein is CSAQGGNQPQHF. The CDR3 DNA is TGCAGCGCGCAGGGGGGCAATCAGCCCCAGCATTTT.

J is TRBJ1-4 and V is TRBV10-3; TRBD1 matches at 8 bases. The CDR3 loop spans 14 amino acids. The V gene end was trimmed by 4 bases and the J gene end by 7 bases; junction bases not matched to a gene: 5. CDR1 is ENHRY, CDR2 SYGVKD, per germline. This CDR3 reads CAISATGGGEKLFF. The CDR3 bases are TGTGCCATCAGTGCAACAGGGGGAGGTGAAAAACTGTTTTTT.

This chain connects TRBV2 to TRBJ1-6; D remains unclear. This CDR3 is built from 14 residues. V lost 9 bases and J lost 4, with 13 bases in between. The germline V gene has CDR1 SNHLY and CDR2 FYNNEI. CDR3 sequence (DNA): TGTGCCAGTGGCCGGGGAGTTTATAATTCACCCCTCCACTTT. This sequence encodes CASGRGVYNSPLHF.

This clone is a singleton in its sample. The chain combines TRBV5-1 with TRBJ1-2, with D possibly TRBD1 on 6 matching bases. From germline, CDR1 is SGHRS and CDR2 YFSETQ. The CDR3 consists of 12 residues. The V and J ends lost 3 bases and 4 bases respectively, with 7 bases between them. The CDR3 DNA reads TGCGCCAGCAGCTGGGGGCCCTATGGCTACACCTTC. Its protein product is CASSWGPYGYTF. The full variable domain, rest sourced from reference TRBV5-1 and TRBJ1-2, is KAGVTQTPRYLIKTRGQQVTLSCSPISGHRSVSWYQQTPGQGLQFLFEYFSETQRNKGNFPGRFSGRQFSNSRSEMNVSTLELGDSALYLCASSWGPYGYTFGSGTRLTVV.

The chain combines TRBV6-6 with TRBJ1-5; perhaps TRBD1 as D (5 bases). CDR1 and CDR2 (germline): MNHNY, SVGAGI (reference sequence). The CDR3 is made up of 15 amino acids. Trimming took off 5 bases at V and 2 bases at J, with 13 bases between the two ends. The CDR3 is CASSDKRGGNQPQHF. DNA of the CDR3: TGTGCCAGCAGTGACAAAAGGGGCGGCAATCAGCCCCAGCATTTT.

This chain joins TRBV7-2 and TRBJ2-7; 7 bases are shared with TRBD2. The CDR3 contains 14 residues. V lost 0 bases, J lost 3 bases, and 2 bases stayed unmatched. Germline-derived CDR1 and CDR2 are SGHTA and FQGNSA. The CDR3 nucleotides read TGTGCCAGCAGCTTAGCACGGGGGGACTACGAGCAGTACTTC. Protein product: CASSLARGDYEQYF.

This clone occurred once. The chain recombines TRBV4-3 with TRBJ2-1; no firm D call. Trimming took off 3 bases at V and 4 bases at J, with 13 bases between the two ends. This CDR3 contains 15 residues. From germline, CDR1 is LGHNA and CDR2 YSLEER. The CDR3 spells CASSQGSPEYNEQFF. The CDR3 DNA reads as TGCGCCAGCAGCCAGGGTAGCCCAGAGTACAATGAGCAGTTCTTC.

The chain is built from TRBV3-1 (or the pseudogene TRBV3-2) and TRBJ2-7; TRBD1 might be the D (5 bases). Trimming took off 1 base at V and 1 base at J, with 8 bases between the two ends. The CDR3 is made up of 14 amino acids. Looked up from germline, CDR1 is LGHDT and CDR2 is YNNKEL (reference sequence). The chain's CDR3 is CASSQGQGSYEQYF. The CDR3 coding sequence is TGTGCCAGCAGCCAAGGGCAGGGTTCCTACGAGCAGTACTTC.

This chain links TRBV10-3 with TRBJ1-1, with 8 bases matching TRBD1. There are 14 residues in the CDR3. V dropped 11 bases and J dropped 2; count of bases not matched to a gene: 10. Germline V lookup: CDR1 ENHRY, CDR2 SYGVKD. CDR3 sequence reads: CAVQGGGVNTEAFF. For the CDR3, the DNA is TGTGCCGTACAGGGGGGAGGGGTCAACACTGAAGCTTTCTTT.

CDR3 amino acids: CASSMDRLNTEAFF. CDR3 coding DNA: TGTGCCAGCTCTATGGACAGATTGAACACTGAAGCTTTCTTT. The chain employs TRBV18 and TRBJ1-1; maybe TRBD1 (6 bases). V was cut by 6 bases and J by 0 bases, with 11 bases left in between. The CDR3 is made up of 14 amino acids. CDR1 is KGHSH and CDR2 is LQKENI in the germline V gene.

The rearrangement links TRBV7-9 to TRBJ2-1; 9 bases are shared with TRBD2. With 4 bases clipped from V and 4 bases from J, the junction kept 5 bases outside the gene matches. Germline values: CDR1 SEHNR, CDR2 FQNEAQ (reference sequence). This CDR3 has 15 amino acids. CDR3 sequence: CASSSTSGGYNEQFF. The CDR3, as DNA: TGTGCCAGCAGCTCGACTAGCGGAGGTTACAATGAGCAGTTCTTC.

The chain joins TRBV2 to TRBJ1-2; 10 bases match TRBD1. With 5 bases clipped from V and 3 bases from J, the junction kept 3 bases outside the gene matches. Germline V lookup: CDR1 SNHLY, CDR2 FYNNEI. This CDR3 has 14 amino acids. CDR3 DNA sequence: TGTGCCAGCAGTAGGGACAGGGGAGACTATGGCTACACCTTC. Its translation: CASSRDRGDYGYTF. Supplemented by reference TRBV2 and TRBJ1-2, the full variable domain reads EPEVTQTPSHQVTQMGQEVILRCVPISNHLYFYWYRQILGQKVEFLVSFYNNEISEKSEIFDDQFSVERPDGSNFTLKIRSTKLEDSAMYFCASSRDRGDYGYTFGSGTRLTVV.

V usage is TRBV9 and J usage is TRBJ2-3, with unresolved D. The ends were cut back, 4 bases at V and 3 bases at J, with 9 bases in the middle. There are 13 residues in the CDR3. In germline, CDR1 is SGDLS, CDR2 YYNGEE. Written as DNA, the CDR3 is TGTGCCAGCAGCCCCCGACTTACAGATACGCAGTATTTT. It is translated as CASSPRLTDTQYF.

The chain joins TRBV28 to TRBJ1-1; tentative D call: TRBD1 (6 bases). V was pared by 6 bases and J by 4 bases, with 15 bases between. The CDR3 runs to 14 residues. Germline V gene sequence: CDR1 MDHEN, CDR2 SYDVKM. The CDR3 DNA reads TGTGCCAGCAGCCCAACAGGGAAGGGCACTGAAGCTTTCTTT. Amino acid sequence: CASSPTGKGTEAFF.

V is TRBV6-5 and J is TRBJ2-4, with TRBD1 matching over 7 bases. Losses at the gene ends were 6 bases for V and 2 bases for J; bases not matched to a gene: 7. Germline CDR1 and CDR2: MNHEY and SVGAGI. CDR3 size: 15 residues. DNA for the CDR3: TGTGCCAGCAGGCTAACAGGGGCCACCAAAAACATTCAGTACTTC. This translates into CASRLTGATKNIQYF.

The V and J genes are TRBV25-1 and TRBJ2-7; D remains ambiguous. The CDR3 runs 15 residues. Germline V gene data show CDR1 as MGHDK and CDR2 as SYGVNS. Trimming removed 2 bases at V and 0 bases at J, with 11 bases between. The CDR3 region is CASSENKAGSYEQYF. The CDR3 nucleotides are TGTGCCAGCAGTGAAAATAAAGCAGGCTCCTACGAGCAGTACTTC.

The chain joins TRBV1 to TRBJ1-1; the D call of TRBD1 is as the table states it, not checked on the DNA. TRBV1 counts as a pseudogene. This CDR3 has 21 residues. The CDR3 bases are TGCACCAGCAGCCAAGCCAATCCCCATACCTCCAGGGGTGCATCGAACACTGAAGCTTTCTTT. Translation gives CTSSQANPHTSRGASNTEAFF.

The gene calls are TRBV28 and TRBJ2-4; 9 bases are shared with TRBD2. The CDR3 sequence is 14 residues long. After removal of 8 bases from V and 1 base from J, the junction contained 3 bases not matched to a gene. Germline V gene data show CDR1 as MDHEN and CDR2 as SYDVKM. The DNA of the CDR3 is TGTGCCAGCGGGAGCGGGGGGGCCAAAAACATTCAGTACTTC. Translation gives CASGSGGAKNIQYF.

The DNA for the CDR3 is TGTGCCAGCAAGCGGGTAGATGGCTACACCTTC. Protein product: CASKRVDGYTF. The chain carries TRBV21-1 and TRBJ1-2. TRBV21-1 is a listed pseudogene. The CDR3 loop spans 11 amino acids.

This clone was picked up a small number of times. This chain uses TRBV7-2 with TRBJ1-2; 7 bases align to TRBD1. The V gene's germline CDR1 is SGHTA and CDR2 FQGNSA. Trimming cost V 4 bases and J 6 bases; bases outside gene matches: 5. This CDR3 region has 13 residues. The CDR3 region is CASSSRGFDGYTF. As DNA, the CDR3 is TGTGCCAGCAGCTCCAGGGGGTTCGATGGCTACACCTTC.

J is TRBJ1-2 and V is TRBV30; D possibly corresponds to TRBD1 (5 bases). Germline CDR1 and CDR2: GTSNPN and SVGIG (reference sequence). There are 15 residues in the CDR3. Trimming cost V 0 bases and J 0 bases, with 11 bases left between them. CDR3 DNA: TGTGCCTGGAGTGTTACGTGGACATCTAACTATGGCTACACCTTC. Its translation is CAWSVTWTSNYGYTF.

The chain carries TRBV24-1 and TRBJ2-2; no clear D. The length of the CDR3 is 12 residues. The germline V gene has CDR1 KGHDR and CDR2 SFDVKD. Trimming stripped 7 bases from V and 7 bases from J, with 9 bases between. The CDR3 nucleotides read TGTGCCACCAGCCAAGCGCGCGGGGAGCTGTTTTTT. Protein product: CATSQARGELFF.

The genes are TRBV9 and TRBJ2-6, with D possibly TRBD2 on 7 matching bases. Germline V CDR1 and CDR2: SGDLS, YYNGEE. The length of the CDR3 is 18 residues. Between the trimmed V and J ends, which lost 4 bases and 3 bases, there was a span of 20 bases. For the CDR3, the DNA is TGTGCCAGCAGCCCAGGTGGGGGGGGCCTAATTGGGGCCAACGTCCTGACTTTC. Its protein product is CASSPGGGGLIGANVLTF. Complete variable domain (other parts from reference TRBV9 and TRBJ2-6): DSGVTQTPKHLITATGQRVTLRCSPRSGDLSVYWYQQSLDQGLQFLIQYYNGEERAKGNILERFSAQQFPDLHSELNLSSLELGDSALYFCASSPGGGGLIGANVLTFGAGSRLTVL.

The CDR3 protein is CASSLGTTNYNEQFF. CDR3 in DNA: TGTGCCAGCAGCTTAGGGACTACCAATTACAATGAGCAGTTCTTC. This chain joins TRBV7-9 and TRBJ2-1, with D perhaps matching TRBD2 (6 bases). V was shortened by 1 base and J by 4 bases, with 11 bases between the two germline ends. Germline lookup yields CDR1 SEHNR and CDR2 FQNEAQ (reference sequence). This CDR3 region has 15 residues.

Worth noting for this clone: The junction departs from the called germline gene at one end, perhaps through a read error. J is TRBJ2-5 and V is TRBV20-1; D gene unclear. The CDR3 is 10 amino acids. Germline V gene data show CDR1 as DFQATT and CDR2 as SNEGSKA (reference sequence). The CDR3, as DNA: TGCAGTGCGACCGTAGAGGCCCAGTACTTC. Protein sequence: CSATVEAQYF.

The chain links TRBV9 to TRBJ2-1, with a weak D call TRBD1 (5 bases). This CDR3 is 12 amino acids long. CDR1 and CDR2 (germline): SGDLS, YYNGEE. Between the trimmed V and J ends, which lost 3 bases and 10 bases, there was a span of 11 bases. CDR3: CASSAQGLEQFF. The CDR3 coding sequence is TGTGCCAGCAGCGCGCAGGGTCTGGAGCAGTTCTTC.